This TCR beta chain was captured by sequencing in a study of early T cells in non-severe SARS-CoV-2 infection (dated by TCRdb to about 2021). Some background on the complete study: TCR sequencing used bulk RNA from unsorted whole blood, so alpha and beta chains could not be paired. Study-wide conclusions, independent of this receptor: VDJdb matching was skewed toward anti-spike CD8 responses, so virus-specific expansions were likely underestimated and private and CD4 specificities were missed.

Set within a cohort of healthcare workers in London, UK, this nested case-control study involved weekly PCR testing of nasopharyngeal swabs along with blood sampling. Healthcare workers were enrolled in the week of the UK lockdown, from 23 to 31 March 2020, and were followed every week for up to roughly 16 weeks. This clonotype was picked up a small number of times. Its target antigen remains unknown. No much larger clonotype is one base removed from it; base qualities were not supplied. The library was obtained by 5' RACE. The reads were generated on a NextSeq 500. In the TCR library protocol, unique molecular identifiers were attached to individual cDNA molecules to correct for PCR bias and sequencing error. Both TCR alpha and beta chains were sequenced, and tight co-correlation was observed between alpha and beta sequence abundances in each sample. From the authors' description of their analysis: Decombinator V4 was used to perform V gene, J gene and CDR3 annotation of TCR sequences. TCRs were defined as expanded if a significant change between any two time points was detected under a Poisson model with p below 0.0001. TCR abundances were normalised to the total number of TCRs sequenced per sample and expressed as counts per million. TRAV1-2 paired with TRAJ12, TRAJ20 or TRAJ33 defined MAIT TCRs, while TRAV10 paired with TRAJ18 defined iNKT TCRs. VDJdb, accessed 1 November 2021, was searched for CMV, EBV and SARS-CoV-2 annotated TCRs, with TCRs annotated for multiple antigens excluded. TCRdb reran the public reads through fastp at Q25 and MiXCR, keeping productive beta chains. Each entry merges the rows of one CDR3 protein and shows their most common DNA and genes. TCRdb, not the authors, supplied the V and J calls. Here the sample has 70,000 or so distinct CDR3 sequences; roughly a tenth occur a single time. The ten top clones hold 5.5% to 7% of the sample.

Per the germline V gene, SQVTM is the CDR1 and ANQGSEA is the CDR2. The CDR3 spans 13 residues, from the cysteine through the phenylalanine. Of all the DNA, just the CDR3 is kept, 39 bases in frame from base 1. V is pared back by 7 bases and J by 0 bases, with 13 bases lying between the germline termini. The rearranged segments are TRBV29-1 and TRBJ2-7; the D gene cannot be named for sure. The material sequenced was whole blood. The receptor's source is an adult who was a healthcare worker with PCR-confirmed SARS-CoV-2 infection or an uninfected control (not recorded which). The encoded CDR3 is CSAILESSYEQYF. The DNA reads as follows: TGCAGCGCCATCCTGGAGAGCTCCTACGAGCAGTACTTC.